This T cell receptor beta chain was observed in a study of OX40 agonist ivuxolimab in advanced cancers. Study information: Prior anti-PD-1, anti-PD-L1 or anti-CTLA-4 therapy did not bar entry, and more than 35% had some. Two patients with cutaneous melanoma and one with hepatocellular carcinoma, three in total, showed partial responses. Whole-study findings and limits: Partial responders treated at 0.1-3.0 mg/kg exhibited clonal expansion among the lowest measured.

TCRdb keeps only in-frame clones here, not all; method: immunoSEQ multiplex PCR. The sample lists 35,000 to 45,000 clones; around 90% were seen once. In the case of this clone: Its antigen is not identified.

The CDR3 is 16 amino acids. Trimming removed 0 bases from V and 4 bases from J; junction bases left unmatched: 6. Germline V lookup: CDR1 LGHNA, CDR2 YSLEER. This rearrangement joins TRBV4-3 to TRBJ2-3; 8 bases are a match to TRBD2. This specimen consisted of CD4+ or CD8+ T cells sorted from blood, obtained in a trial of the OX40 agonist ivuxolimab. This receptor was taken from an adult with an advanced solid tumor such as melanoma, head and neck, liver or kidney cancer. The CDR3 spells CASSQDGGLGADTQYF. The CDR3, as DNA: TGCGCCAGCAGCCAAGATGGGGGACTAGGGGCAGATACGCAGTATTTT.